This TCR beta chain originates from a study of T cell responses to AZD1222 COVID-19 vaccine. This clone appeared a single time. The CDR3 is 13 amino acids. Looked up from germline, CDR1 is SGDLS and CDR2 is YYNGEE. V was cut by 0 bases and J by 7 bases, with 10 bases left in between. Data came from immunoSEQ multiplex PCR; TCRdb stores just in-frame clones and leaves some out. Here the sample spans around 170,000 clones, approximately 89% being singletons. The specimen comprised peripheral blood, sampled on day 0 of AZD1222 vaccination. This receptor was identified in an adult in good health. V gene TRBV9 combines with J gene TRBJ1-1; D is undetermined. DNA for the CDR3: TGTGCCAGCAGCGTAGCCCTGCAAAGTGAAGCTTTCTTT. Its protein is CASSVALQSEAFF.